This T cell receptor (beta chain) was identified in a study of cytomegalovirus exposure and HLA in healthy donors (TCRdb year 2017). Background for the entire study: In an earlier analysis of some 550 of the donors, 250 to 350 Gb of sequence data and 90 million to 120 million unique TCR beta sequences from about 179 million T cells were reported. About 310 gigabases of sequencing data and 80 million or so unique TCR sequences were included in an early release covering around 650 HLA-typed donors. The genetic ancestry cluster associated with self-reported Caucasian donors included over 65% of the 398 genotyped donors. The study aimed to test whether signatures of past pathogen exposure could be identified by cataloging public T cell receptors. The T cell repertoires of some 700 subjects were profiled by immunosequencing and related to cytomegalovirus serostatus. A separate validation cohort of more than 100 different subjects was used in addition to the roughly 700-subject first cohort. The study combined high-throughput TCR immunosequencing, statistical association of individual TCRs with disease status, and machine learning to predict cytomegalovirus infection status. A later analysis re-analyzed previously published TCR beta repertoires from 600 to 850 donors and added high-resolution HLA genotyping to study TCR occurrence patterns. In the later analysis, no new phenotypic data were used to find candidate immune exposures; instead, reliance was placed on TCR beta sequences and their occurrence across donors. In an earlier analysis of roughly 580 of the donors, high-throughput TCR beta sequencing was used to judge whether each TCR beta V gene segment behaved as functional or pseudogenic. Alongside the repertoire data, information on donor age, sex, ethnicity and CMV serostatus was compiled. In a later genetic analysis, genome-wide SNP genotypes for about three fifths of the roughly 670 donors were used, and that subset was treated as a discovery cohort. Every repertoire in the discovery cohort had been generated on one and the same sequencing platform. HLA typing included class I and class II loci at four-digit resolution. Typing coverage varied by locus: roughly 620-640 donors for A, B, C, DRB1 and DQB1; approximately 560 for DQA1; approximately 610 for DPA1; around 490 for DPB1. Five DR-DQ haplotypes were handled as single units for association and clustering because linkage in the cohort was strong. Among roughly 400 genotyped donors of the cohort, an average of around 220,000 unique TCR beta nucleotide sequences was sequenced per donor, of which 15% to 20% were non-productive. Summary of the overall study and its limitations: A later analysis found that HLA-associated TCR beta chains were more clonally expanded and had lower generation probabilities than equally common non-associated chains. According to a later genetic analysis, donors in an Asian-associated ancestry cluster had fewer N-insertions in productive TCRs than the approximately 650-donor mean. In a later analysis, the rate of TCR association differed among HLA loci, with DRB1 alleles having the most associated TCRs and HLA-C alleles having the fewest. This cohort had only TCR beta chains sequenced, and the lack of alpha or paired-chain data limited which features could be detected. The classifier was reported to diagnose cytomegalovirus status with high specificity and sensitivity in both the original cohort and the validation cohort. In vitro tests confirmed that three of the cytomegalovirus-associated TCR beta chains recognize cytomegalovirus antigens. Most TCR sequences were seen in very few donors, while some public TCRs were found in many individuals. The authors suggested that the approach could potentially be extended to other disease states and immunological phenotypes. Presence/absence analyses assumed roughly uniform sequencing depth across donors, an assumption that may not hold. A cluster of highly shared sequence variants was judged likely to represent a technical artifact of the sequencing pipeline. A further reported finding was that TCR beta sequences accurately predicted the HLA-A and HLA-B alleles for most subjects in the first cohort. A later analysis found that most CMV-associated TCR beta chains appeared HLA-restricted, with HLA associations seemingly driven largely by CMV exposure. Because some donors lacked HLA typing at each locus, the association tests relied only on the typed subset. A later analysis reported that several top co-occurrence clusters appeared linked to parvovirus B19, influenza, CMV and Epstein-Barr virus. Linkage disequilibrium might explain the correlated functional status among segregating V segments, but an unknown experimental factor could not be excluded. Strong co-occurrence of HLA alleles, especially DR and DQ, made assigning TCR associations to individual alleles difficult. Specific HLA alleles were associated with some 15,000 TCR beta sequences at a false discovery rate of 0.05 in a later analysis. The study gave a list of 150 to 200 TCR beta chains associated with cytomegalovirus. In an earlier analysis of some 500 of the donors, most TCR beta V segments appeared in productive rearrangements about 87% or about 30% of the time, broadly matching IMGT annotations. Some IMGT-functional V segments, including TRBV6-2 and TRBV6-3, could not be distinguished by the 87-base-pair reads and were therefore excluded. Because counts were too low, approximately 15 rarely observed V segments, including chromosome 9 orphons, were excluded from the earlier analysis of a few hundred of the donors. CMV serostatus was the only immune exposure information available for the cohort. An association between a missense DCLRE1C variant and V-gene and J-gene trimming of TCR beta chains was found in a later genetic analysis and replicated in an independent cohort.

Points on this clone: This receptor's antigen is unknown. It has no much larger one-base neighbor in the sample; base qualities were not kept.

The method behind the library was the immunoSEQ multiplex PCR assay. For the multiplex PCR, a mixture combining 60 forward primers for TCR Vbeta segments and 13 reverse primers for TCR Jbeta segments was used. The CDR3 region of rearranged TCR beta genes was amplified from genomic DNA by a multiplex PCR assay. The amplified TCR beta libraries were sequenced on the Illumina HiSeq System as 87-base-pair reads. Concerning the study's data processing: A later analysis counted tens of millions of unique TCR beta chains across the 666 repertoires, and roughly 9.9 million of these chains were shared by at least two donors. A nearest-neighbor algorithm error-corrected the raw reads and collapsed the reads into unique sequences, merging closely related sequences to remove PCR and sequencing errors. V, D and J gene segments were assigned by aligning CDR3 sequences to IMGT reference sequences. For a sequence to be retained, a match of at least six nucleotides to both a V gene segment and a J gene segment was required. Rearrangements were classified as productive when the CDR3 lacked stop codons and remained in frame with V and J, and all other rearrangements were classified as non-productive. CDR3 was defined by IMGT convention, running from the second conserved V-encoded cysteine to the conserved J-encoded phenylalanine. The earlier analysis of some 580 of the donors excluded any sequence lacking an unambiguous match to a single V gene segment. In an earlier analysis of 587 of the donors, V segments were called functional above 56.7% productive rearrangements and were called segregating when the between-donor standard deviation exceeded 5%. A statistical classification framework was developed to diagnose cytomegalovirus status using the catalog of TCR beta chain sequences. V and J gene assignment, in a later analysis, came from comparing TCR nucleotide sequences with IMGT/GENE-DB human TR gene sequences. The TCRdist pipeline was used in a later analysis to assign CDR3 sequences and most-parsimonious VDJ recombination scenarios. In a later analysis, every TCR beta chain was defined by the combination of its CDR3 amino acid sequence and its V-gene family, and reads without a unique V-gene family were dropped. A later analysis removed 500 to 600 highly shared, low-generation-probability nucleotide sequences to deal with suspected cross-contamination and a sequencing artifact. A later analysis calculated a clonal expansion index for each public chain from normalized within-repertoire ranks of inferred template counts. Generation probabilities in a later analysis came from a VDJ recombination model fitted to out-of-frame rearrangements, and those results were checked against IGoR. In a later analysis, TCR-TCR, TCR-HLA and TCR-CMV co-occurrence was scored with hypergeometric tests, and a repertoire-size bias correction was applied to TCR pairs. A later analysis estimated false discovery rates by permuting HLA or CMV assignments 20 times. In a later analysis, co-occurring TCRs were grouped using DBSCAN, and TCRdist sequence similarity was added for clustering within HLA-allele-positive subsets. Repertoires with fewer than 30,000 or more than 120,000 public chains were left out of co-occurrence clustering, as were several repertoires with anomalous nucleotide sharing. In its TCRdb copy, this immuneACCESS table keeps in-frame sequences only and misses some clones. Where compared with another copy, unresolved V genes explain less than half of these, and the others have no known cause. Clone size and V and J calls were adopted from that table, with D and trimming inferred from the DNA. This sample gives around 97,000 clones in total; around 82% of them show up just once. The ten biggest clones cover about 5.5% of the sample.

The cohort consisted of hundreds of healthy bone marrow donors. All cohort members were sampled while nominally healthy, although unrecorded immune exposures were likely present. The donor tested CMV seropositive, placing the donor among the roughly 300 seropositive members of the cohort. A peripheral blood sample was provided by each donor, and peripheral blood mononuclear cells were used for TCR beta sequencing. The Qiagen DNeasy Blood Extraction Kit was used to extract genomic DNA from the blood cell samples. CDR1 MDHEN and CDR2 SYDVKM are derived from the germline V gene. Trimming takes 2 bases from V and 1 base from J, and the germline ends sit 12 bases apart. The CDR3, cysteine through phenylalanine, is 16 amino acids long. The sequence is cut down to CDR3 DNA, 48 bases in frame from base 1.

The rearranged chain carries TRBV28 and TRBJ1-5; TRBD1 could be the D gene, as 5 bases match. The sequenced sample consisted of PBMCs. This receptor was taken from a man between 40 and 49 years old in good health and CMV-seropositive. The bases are TGTGCCAGCAGTTTAGATGGGGCAGGGAGCAATCAGCCCCAGCATTTT. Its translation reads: CASSLDGAGSNQPQHF. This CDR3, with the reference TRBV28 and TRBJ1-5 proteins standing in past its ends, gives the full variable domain DVKVTQSSRYLVKRTGEKVFLECVQDMDHENMFWYRQDPGLGLRLIYFSYDVKMKEKGDIPEGYSVSREKKERFSLILESASTNQTSMYLCASSLDGAGSNQPQHFGDGTRLSIL.